Given below is one TCR beta chain in context. Its antigen is not identified. TCRdb re-called the RT-PCR reads through MiXCR, storing one row per CDR3 protein. Of hundreds of thousands of distinct CDR3 sequences in the sample, about 15% were seen once. The data were obtained in a study of response to subunit inactivated influenza vaccine. Study-level findings and limits: Authors suggested that a seasonal influenza vaccination recruits few new T cells each time.

Germline V gene data show CDR1 as SEHNR and CDR2 as FQNEAQ (reference sequence). The CDR3 length is 14 residues. The V end was cut by 5 bases, the J end by 1 base, with 11 bases between. The starting material was PBMCs from blood, obtained less than 15 days before vaccination. This TCR was sampled from a man in his forties or fifties who received an inactivated influenza vaccine. The chain employs TRBV7-9 and TRBJ2-5; possible D gene TRBD2, 7 bases. The CDR3 loop is CASSRGGLQETQYF. The CDR3, as DNA: TGTGCCAGCAGCCGCGGGGGCCTCCAAGAGACCCAGTACTTC.